This T cell receptor (beta chain) was obtained from a study of blood T cell repertoires in COVID-19. The authors' processing: Amplification of reference gene primers provided the estimated nucleated cell counts. Libraries were prepared by immunoSEQ multiplex PCR; TCRdb keeps only in-frame clonotypes and omits some of them. D and trimming were read from the DNA, whereas the V and J calls and clone size are those reported in that table. The sample lists about 52,000 clones, approximately 80% occurring once. The CDR3 spans 17 residues. V was pared by 4 bases and J by 2 bases, with 21 bases between. Germline V lookup: CDR1 LGHDT, CDR2 YNNKEL (reference sequence).

The chain combines TRBV3-1 (or the pseudogene TRBV3-2) with TRBJ2-7; D is possibly TRBD2 (5 bases). The TCR sequence derives from a man in his sixties or seventies with active COVID-19. Specimen: peripheral blood. The CDR3 DNA is TGTGCCAGCAGCCCCTCCTCTCGAGGAGGACCTGCCTACGAGCAGTACTTC. Protein sequence: CASSPSSRGGPAYEQYF.